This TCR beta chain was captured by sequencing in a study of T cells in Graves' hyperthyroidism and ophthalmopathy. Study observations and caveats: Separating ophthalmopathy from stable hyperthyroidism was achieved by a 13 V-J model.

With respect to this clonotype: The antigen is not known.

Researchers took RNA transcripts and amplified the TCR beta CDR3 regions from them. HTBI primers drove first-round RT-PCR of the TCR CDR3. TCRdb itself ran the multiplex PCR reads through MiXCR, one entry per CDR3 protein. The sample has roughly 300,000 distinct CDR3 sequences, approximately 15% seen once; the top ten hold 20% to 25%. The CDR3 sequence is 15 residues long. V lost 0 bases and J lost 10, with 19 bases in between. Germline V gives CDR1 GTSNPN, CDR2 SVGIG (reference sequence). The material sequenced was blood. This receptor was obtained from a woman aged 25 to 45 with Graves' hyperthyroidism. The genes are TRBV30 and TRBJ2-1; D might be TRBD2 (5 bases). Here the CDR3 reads CAWSVLRTQLDEQFF. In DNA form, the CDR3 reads TGTGCCTGGAGTGTACTTCGGACTCAACTCGACGAGCAGTTCTTC.